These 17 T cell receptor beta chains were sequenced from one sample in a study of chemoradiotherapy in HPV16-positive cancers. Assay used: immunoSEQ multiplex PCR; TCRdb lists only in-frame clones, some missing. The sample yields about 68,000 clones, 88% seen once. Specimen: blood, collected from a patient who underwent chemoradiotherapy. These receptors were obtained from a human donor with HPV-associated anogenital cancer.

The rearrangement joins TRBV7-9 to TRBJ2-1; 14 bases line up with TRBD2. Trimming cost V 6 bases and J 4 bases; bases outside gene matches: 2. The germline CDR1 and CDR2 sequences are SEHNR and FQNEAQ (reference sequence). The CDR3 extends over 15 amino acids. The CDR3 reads CASRRLAGGYNEQFF. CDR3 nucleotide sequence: TGTGCCAGCAGGAGACTAGCGGGGGGGTACAATGAGCAGTTCTTC.

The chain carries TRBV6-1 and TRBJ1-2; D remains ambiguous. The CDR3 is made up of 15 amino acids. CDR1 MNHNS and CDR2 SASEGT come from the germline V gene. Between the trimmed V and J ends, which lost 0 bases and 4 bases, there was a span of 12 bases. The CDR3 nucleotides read TGTGCCAGCAGTGAAGCGACACTTGGGATCTATGGCTACACCTTC. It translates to CASSEATLGIYGYTF.

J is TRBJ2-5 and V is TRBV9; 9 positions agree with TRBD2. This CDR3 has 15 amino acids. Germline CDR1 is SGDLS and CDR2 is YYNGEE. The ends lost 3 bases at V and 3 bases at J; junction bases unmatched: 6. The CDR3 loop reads CASSGFGGGEETQYF. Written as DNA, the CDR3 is TGTGCCAGCAGCGGTTTTGGCGGGGGGGAAGAGACCCAGTACTTC.

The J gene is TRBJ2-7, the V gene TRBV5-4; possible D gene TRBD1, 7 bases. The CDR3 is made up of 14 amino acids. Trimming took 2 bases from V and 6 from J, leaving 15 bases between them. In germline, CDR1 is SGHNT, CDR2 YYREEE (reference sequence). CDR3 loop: CASSFVQGGGEQYF. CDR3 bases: TGTGCCAGCAGCTTCGTCCAGGGGGGAGGCGAGCAGTACTTC. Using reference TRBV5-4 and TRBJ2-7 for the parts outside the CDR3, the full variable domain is ETGVTQSPTHLIKTRGQQVTLRCSSQSGHNTVSWYQQALGQGPQFIFQYYREEENGRGNFPPRFSGLQFPNYSSELNVNALELDDSALYLCASSFVQGGGEQYFGPGTRLTVT.

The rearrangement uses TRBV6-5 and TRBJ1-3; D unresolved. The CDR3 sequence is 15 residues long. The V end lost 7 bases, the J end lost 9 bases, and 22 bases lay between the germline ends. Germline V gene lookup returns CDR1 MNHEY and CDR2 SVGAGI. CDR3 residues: CASIKRAPGSGTIYF. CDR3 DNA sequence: TGTGCCAGCATCAAACGGGCCCCCGGGAGCGGCACCATATATTTT.

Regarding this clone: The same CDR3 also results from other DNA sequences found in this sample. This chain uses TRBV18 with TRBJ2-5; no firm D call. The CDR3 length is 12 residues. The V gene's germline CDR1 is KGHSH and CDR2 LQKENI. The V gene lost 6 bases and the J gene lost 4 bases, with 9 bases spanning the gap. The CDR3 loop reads CASSPMGETQYF. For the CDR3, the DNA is TGTGCCAGCTCTCCGATGGGAGAGACCCAGTACTTC.

The CDR3 is CATSRDAIGRGANTDTQYF. CDR3 DNA sequence: TGTGCCACCAGCAGAGATGCGATTGGGCGGGGGGCCAACACAGATACGCAGTATTTT. This sequence joins TRBV15 and TRBJ2-3, with 8 bases fitting TRBD2. The CDR3 covers 19 residues. With V trimmed by 0 bases and J by 2 bases, 13 bases remained unmatched. Germline CDR1 is LNHNV and CDR2 is YYDKDF (reference sequence).

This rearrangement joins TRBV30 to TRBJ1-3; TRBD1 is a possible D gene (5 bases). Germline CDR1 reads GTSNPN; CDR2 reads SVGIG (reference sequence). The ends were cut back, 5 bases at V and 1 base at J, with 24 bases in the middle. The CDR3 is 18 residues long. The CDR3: CAWSRRGGNGWSGNTIYF. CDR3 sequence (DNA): TGTGCCTGGTCTAGGAGGGGAGGGAACGGTTGGTCTGGAAACACCATATATTTT.

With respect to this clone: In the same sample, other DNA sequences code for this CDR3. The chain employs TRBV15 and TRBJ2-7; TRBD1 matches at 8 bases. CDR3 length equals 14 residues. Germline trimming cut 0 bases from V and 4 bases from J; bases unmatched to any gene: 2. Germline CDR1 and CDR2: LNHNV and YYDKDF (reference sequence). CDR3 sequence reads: CATSRDRGPYEQYF. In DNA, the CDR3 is TGTGCCACCAGCAGAGACAGGGGGCCATACGAGCAGTACTTC. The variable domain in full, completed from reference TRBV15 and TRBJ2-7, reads DAMVIQNPRYQVTQFGKPVTLSCSQTLNHNVMYWYQQKSSQAPKLLFHYYDKDFNNEADTPDNFQSRRPNTSFCFLDIRSPGLGDTAMYLCATSRDRGPYEQYFGPGTRLTVT.

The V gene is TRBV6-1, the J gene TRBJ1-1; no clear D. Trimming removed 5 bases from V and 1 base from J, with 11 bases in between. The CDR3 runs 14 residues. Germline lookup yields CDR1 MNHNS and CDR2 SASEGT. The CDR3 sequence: CASSFSVTNTEAFF. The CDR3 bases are TGTGCCAGCAGTTTCTCGGTTACGAACACTGAAGCTTTCTTT.

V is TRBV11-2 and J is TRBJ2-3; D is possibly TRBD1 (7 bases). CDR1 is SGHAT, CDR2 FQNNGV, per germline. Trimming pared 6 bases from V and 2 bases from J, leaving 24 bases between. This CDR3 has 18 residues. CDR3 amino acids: CASRFTGDSLLDTDTQYF. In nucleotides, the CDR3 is TGTGCCAGCAGGTTCACAGGGGACTCCCTTTTGGACACAGATACGCAGTATTTT.

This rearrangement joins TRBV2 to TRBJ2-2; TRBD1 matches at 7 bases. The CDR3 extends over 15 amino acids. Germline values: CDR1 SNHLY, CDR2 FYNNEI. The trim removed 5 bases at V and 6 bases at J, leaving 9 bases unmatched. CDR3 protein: CASSPGQSKSGELFF. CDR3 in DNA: TGTGCCAGCAGTCCGGGACAGTCCAAATCCGGGGAGCTGTTTTTT.

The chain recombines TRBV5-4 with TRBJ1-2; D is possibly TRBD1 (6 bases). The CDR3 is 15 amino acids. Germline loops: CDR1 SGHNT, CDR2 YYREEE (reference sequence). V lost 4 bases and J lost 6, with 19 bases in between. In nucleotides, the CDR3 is TGTGCCAGCAGCCCCATACAGGGTTCGCCCCATGGCTACACCTTC. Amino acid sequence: CASSPIQGSPHGYTF.

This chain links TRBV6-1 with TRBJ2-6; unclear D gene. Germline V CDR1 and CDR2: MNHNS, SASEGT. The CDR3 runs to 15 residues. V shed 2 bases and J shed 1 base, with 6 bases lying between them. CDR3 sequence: CASSERRSGANVLTF. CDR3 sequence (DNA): TGTGCCAGCAGTGAAAGGCGGTCTGGGGCCAACGTCCTGACTTTC.

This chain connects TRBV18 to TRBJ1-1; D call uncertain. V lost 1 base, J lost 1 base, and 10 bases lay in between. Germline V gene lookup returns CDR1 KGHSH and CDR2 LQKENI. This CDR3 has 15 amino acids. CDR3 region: CASSPLSAGNTEAFF. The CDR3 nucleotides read TGTGCCAGCTCACCACTCTCCGCCGGGAACACTGAAGCTTTCTTT.

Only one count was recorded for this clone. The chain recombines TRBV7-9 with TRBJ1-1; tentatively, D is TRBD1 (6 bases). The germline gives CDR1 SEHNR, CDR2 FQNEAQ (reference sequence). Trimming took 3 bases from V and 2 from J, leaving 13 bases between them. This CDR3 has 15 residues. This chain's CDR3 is CASSFSAGTNTEAFF. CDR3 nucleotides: TGTGCCAGCAGCTTCTCAGCAGGGACAAACACTGAAGCTTTCTTT.

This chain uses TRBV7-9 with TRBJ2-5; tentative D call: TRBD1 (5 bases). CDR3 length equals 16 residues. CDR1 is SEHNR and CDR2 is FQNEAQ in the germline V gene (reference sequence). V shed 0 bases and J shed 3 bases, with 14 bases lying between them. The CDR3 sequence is CASSLADTLLKETQYF. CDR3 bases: TGTGCCAGCAGCTTAGCGGACACCCTTCTCAAAGAGACCCAGTACTTC.